The subject of this entry is one TCR beta chain. Per the study methods: By means of reference gene primer amplification, nucleated cell counts were estimated. The repertoire was sequenced with immunoSEQ multiplex PCR; TCRdb's copy has only in-frame clones and lacks some. From that table come the V and J calls and clone size; the DNA was used to work out D and trimming. The repertoire holds some 190,000 clones, approximately 91% seen once, with around 1.1% in the top ten. This record comes from a study of blood T cell repertoires in COVID-19. The TCR sequence derives from a man under 40 with acute or convalescent COVID-19. The material sequenced was peripheral blood.

The CDR3 spells CASSLVRTGGFEKLFF. The DNA for the CDR3 is TGTGCCAGCAGCTTAGTGCGGACAGGGGGTTTTGAAAAACTGTTTTTT. V is TRBV11-2 and J is TRBJ1-4; 10 positions match TRBD1. Germline CDR1 reads SGHAT; CDR2 reads FQNNGV. The ends lost 1 base at V and 7 bases at J; junction bases unmatched: 6. The CDR3 sequence is 16 residues long.